The 8 T cell receptor beta chains in this list originate from one sample, sequenced in a study of blood T cells in healthy people across ages. The second PCR ran about 6 to 12 cycles with a sample-barcoded 5' primer and J-beta primers. TCRdb reprocessed the 5' RACE reads via MiXCR and lists one record per CDR3 protein. Of 250,000 to 300,000 distinct CDR3 sequences detected, roughly a quarter appear once; the ten largest clones hold 29%. The sequenced sample consisted of blood. These receptors came from a woman aged 70-85 years in good health.

The genes are TRBV12-3 or TRBV12-4 and TRBJ2-7; D perhaps matches TRBD1 (6 bases). V lost 1 base and J 5 bases, leaving 9 bases between the germline ends. This CDR3 has 13 amino acids. Written as DNA, the CDR3 is TGTGCCAGCAGTTTAGACAGGGCGAACGAGCAGTACTTC. This codes for CASSLDRANEQYF.

This clonotype was seen a few times. V and J are TRBV4-1 and TRBJ1-3, with a tentative D call TRBD1 (5 bases). The CDR3 loop spans 15 amino acids. Trimming took 0 bases from V and 3 from J, leaving 9 bases between them. Germline V CDR1 and CDR2: MGHRA, YSYEKL. The CDR3 reads CASSQDPGGGNTIYF. The DNA for the CDR3 is TGCGCCAGCAGCCAAGATCCGGGGGGTGGAAACACCATATATTTT.

This clonotype was detected a few times. The chain uses TRBV6-1 and TRBJ1-2; TRBD1 is a possible D gene (6 bases). The CDR3 sequence is 13 residues long. V lost 6 bases, J lost 7 bases, and 15 bases lay in between. CDR1 and CDR2 from the germline V gene are MNHNS and SASEGT. CDR3 sequence: CASRSTGNSGYTF. The CDR3 coding sequence is TGTGCCAGCAGATCTACAGGGAATTCTGGCTACACCTTC.

In this sample, this clonotype turned up many times. This chain links TRBV20-1 with TRBJ2-2; 11 bases agree with TRBD2. CDR3 length: 14 residues. Germline loops: CDR1 DFQATT, CDR2 SNEGSKA (reference sequence). Trimming removed 3 bases from V and 5 bases from J; junction bases left unmatched: 2. CDR3: CSASLAGGTGELFF. Written as DNA, the CDR3 is TGCAGTGCTAGTCTAGCGGGAGGTACCGGGGAGCTGTTTTTT.

This clonotype turned up a few times. This rearrangement joins TRBV29-1 to TRBJ1-2, with D possibly TRBD1 on 5 matching bases. The CDR3 has 12 amino acids. The germline V gene has CDR1 SQVTM and CDR2 ANQGSEA. Trimming took 2 bases from V and 6 from J, leaving 10 bases between them. This CDR3 is CSVEWTLNGYTF. CDR3 bases: TGCAGCGTTGAATGGACACTTAATGGCTACACCTTC.

This clonotype was picked up a small number of times. The V and J genes are TRBV5-6 and TRBJ2-5; D gene uncertain. The CDR3 runs to 13 residues. The V and J ends lost 6 bases and 0 bases respectively, with 9 bases between them. Germline assignment: CDR1 SGHDT and CDR2 YYEEEE. The CDR3 sequence: CASMSFDQETQYF. As DNA, the CDR3 is TGTGCCAGCATGTCTTTTGACCAAGAGACCCAGTACTTC.

The V gene is TRBV20-1, the J gene TRBJ1-5, with D possibly TRBD1 on 6 matching bases. Germline V gene data show CDR1 as DFQATT and CDR2 as SNEGSKA (reference sequence). V gave up 3 bases and J gave up 4 bases, with 16 bases separating them. The CDR3 has 15 residues. CDR3: CSAREDRKVNQPQHF. As DNA, the CDR3 is TGCAGTGCTAGGGAAGACAGGAAGGTTAATCAGCCCCAGCATTTT.

The CDR3 region is CSATGGRTSGSYEQYF. CDR3 nucleotides: TGCAGTGCTACGGGAGGCAGGACTAGCGGGAGCTACGAGCAGTACTTC. The rearrangement uses TRBV20-1 and TRBJ2-5, with TRBD2 identical over 13 bases. The end of the DNA aligns better with TRBJ2-7, so the J call may be wrong. Germline V gene sequence: CDR1 DFQATT, CDR2 SNEGSKA (reference sequence). The CDR3 is 16 residues long.